The 13 T cell receptor beta chains presented below share a single source sample, sequenced in a study of CD8+ T cells in alopecia areata. Treatment specified: oral pan-JAK inhibitor, 5-10 mg twice daily. RNA extraction and reverse transcription yielded cDNA as sequencing template. The data were produced by immunoSEQ multiplex PCR, yet TCRdb's version contains in-frame clones alone and is incomplete. The sample shows 170,000 or so clones, about 53% of them seen only once. Sequenced here: CD8+ T cells sorted from blood, sampled at week 24, from a patient treated with tofacitinib. These receptors all stem from a human donor with alopecia areata.

The chain employs TRBV29-1 and TRBJ1-2, with a tentative D call TRBD1 (5 bases). This CDR3 has 11 residues. V was cut by 4 bases and J by 7 bases, with 10 bases left in between. CDR1 is SQVTM, CDR2 ANQGSEA, per germline. In DNA form, the CDR3 reads TGCAGCGTTGTAGGGGATCTTGGCTACACCTTC. Translation gives CSVVGDLGYTF.

The chain couples TRBV27 to TRBJ2-7, with 8 bases identical to TRBD1. The length of the CDR3 is 13 residues. Germline CDR1 is MNHEY and CDR2 is SMNVEV (reference sequence). After removal of 4 bases from V and 4 bases from J, the junction contained 3 bases not matched to a gene. CDR3 DNA sequence: TGTGCCAGCAGTTCGAACAGGGGGTACGAGCAGTACTTC. Translating gives CASSSNRGYEQYF.

The chain carries TRBV11-2 and TRBJ2-3; TRBD2 matches 8 bases. Germline loops: CDR1 SGHAT, CDR2 FQNNGV. The CDR3 length is 15 residues. Losses at the gene ends were 5 bases for V and 4 bases for J; bases not matched to a gene: 8. DNA for the CDR3: TGTGCCAGCAGCCCGGGGGGGGGACGATCAGATACGCAGTATTTT. This codes for CASSPGGGRSDTQYF.

The CDR3 spells CASKGQSNYEQYF. The CDR3 region has the DNA TGTGCCAGCAAAGGTCAATCCAATTACGAGCAGTACTTC. The chain recombines TRBV5-6 with TRBJ2-7; no firm D call. V lost 6 bases and J 4 bases, leaving 14 bases between the germline ends. CDR1 is SGHDT, CDR2 YYEEEE, per germline. This CDR3 region has 13 residues.

In regard to this clone: This specimen includes other DNA sequences encoding the same CDR3. The J gene is TRBJ1-5, the V gene TRBV4-3, with unresolved D. V was shortened by 0 bases and J by 4 bases, with 4 bases between the two germline ends. The length of the CDR3 is 13 residues. Germline V gene sequence: CDR1 LGHNA, CDR2 YSLEER. The CDR3 sequence is CASSQDRNQPQHF. CDR3 nucleotide sequence: TGCGCCAGCAGCCAAGATAGGAATCAGCCCCAGCATTTT.

The chain links TRBV7-9 to TRBJ1-1; D is undetermined. The V and J ends lost 1 base and 2 bases respectively, with 8 bases between them. The CDR3 loop spans 14 amino acids. Germline V gives CDR1 SEHNR, CDR2 FQNEAQ (reference sequence). The CDR3 protein is CASSLGGINTEAFF. CDR3 nucleotide sequence: TGTGCCAGCAGCTTAGGAGGGATAAACACTGAAGCTTTCTTT.

Comments on this clone: This CDR3 is also generated by other DNA sequences in the sample. The chain couples TRBV19 to TRBJ2-7; TRBD1 matches at 10 bases. CDR1 is LNHDA and CDR2 is SQIVND in the germline V gene (reference sequence). The junction had 1 base not matched to a gene; V was cut back by 3 bases and J by 2 bases. The CDR3 totals 14 residues. For the CDR3, the DNA is TGTGCCAGTAGTATCGGACAGGGGGCCTACGAGCAGTACTTC. Its protein is CASSIGQGAYEQYF.

This clone was detected a few times. V is TRBV7-2 and J is TRBJ1-1; TRBD1 is a possible D gene (5 bases). The germline CDR1 and CDR2 sequences are SGHTA and FQGNSA. Trimming took off 1 base at V and 1 base at J, with 10 bases between the two ends. The CDR3 has 15 amino acids. The CDR3 DNA reads as TGTGCCAGCAGCTTAGAAGGGACTCAGAACACTGAAGCTTTCTTT. This translates into CASSLEGTQNTEAFF.

The chain uses TRBV5-6 and TRBJ2-3; unclear D gene. Germline values: CDR1 SGHDT, CDR2 YYEEEE. CDR3 size: 15 residues. V was trimmed by 0 bases and J by 0 bases, leaving 8 bases between them. CDR3 loop: CASSLGGTSTDTQYF. The CDR3 nucleotides are TGTGCCAGCAGCTTGGGAGGTACTAGCACAGATACGCAGTATTTT.

The chain is built from TRBV6-1 and TRBJ2-2; D may be TRBD2 (5 bases). The V gene's germline CDR1 is MNHNS and CDR2 SASEGT. Trimming cost V 2 bases and J 5 bases, with 12 bases left between them. The CDR3 is made up of 15 amino acids. CDR3: CASSELNRDTGELFF. As DNA, the CDR3 is TGTGCCAGCAGTGAACTTAATCGGGATACCGGGGAGCTGTTTTTT.

This clone was observed at least ten times. DNA for the CDR3: TGTGCCAGCAGTTACCCCCGTGCGGAGACAAATTCACCCCTCCACTTT. As protein: CASSYPRAETNSPLHF. J is TRBJ1-6 and V is TRBV6-5, with D uncertain. This CDR3 spans 16 amino acids. Trimming removed 2 bases at V and 7 bases at J, with 15 bases between. Per germline, CDR1 MNHEY and CDR2 SVGAGI.

The chain is built from TRBV4-3 and TRBJ2-1, with D perhaps matching TRBD2 (5 bases). Deletions cut 0 bases from V and 6 bases from J, with 9 bases between. Germline loops: CDR1 LGHNA, CDR2 YSLEER. This CDR3 region has 14 residues. CDR3 residues: CASSQDISGNEQFF. In DNA form, the CDR3 reads TGCGCCAGCAGCCAAGATATCAGCGGCAATGAGCAGTTCTTC.

V usage is TRBV27 and J usage is TRBJ1-2, with D unresolved. The V end lost 4 bases, the J end lost 6 bases, and 15 bases lay between the germline ends. The CDR3 runs to 14 residues. Germline values: CDR1 MNHEY, CDR2 SMNVEV (reference sequence). The CDR3 region has the DNA TGTGCCAGCAGTTCCCGGGGTCACCGGGATGGCTACACCTTC. Protein product: CASSSRGHRDGYTF.